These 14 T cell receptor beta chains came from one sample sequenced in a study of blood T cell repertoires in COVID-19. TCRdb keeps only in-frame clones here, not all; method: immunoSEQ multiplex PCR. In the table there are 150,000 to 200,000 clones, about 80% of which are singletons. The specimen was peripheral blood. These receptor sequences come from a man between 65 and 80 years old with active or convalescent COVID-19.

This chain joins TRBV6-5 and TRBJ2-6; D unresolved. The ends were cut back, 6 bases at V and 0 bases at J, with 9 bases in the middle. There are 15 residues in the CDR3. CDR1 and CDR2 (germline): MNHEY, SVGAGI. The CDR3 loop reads CASSPVRSGANVLTF. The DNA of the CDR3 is TGTGCCAGCAGCCCGGTGCGCTCTGGGGCCAACGTCCTGACTTTC.

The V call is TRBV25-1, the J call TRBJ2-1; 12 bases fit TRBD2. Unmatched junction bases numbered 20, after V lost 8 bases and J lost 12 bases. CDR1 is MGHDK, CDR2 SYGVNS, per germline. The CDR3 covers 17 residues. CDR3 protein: CASDRGGTSGYNERQFF. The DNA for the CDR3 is TGTGCCAGCGACCGAGGCGGGACTAGCGGGTACAATGAGCGGCAGTTCTTC.

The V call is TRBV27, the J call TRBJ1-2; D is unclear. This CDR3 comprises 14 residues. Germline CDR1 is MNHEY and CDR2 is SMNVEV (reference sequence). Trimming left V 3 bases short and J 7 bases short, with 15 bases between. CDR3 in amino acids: CASSFSGRWFGYTF. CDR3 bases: TGTGCCAGCAGTTTCTCGGGGAGATGGTTTGGCTACACCTTC.

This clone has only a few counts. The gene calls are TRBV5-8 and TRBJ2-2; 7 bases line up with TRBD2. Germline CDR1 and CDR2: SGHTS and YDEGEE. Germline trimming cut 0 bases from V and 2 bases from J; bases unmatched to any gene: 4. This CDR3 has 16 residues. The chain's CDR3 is CASSLEWGGNTGELFF. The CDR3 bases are TGTGCCAGCAGCTTGGAATGGGGGGGTAACACCGGGGAGCTGTTTTTT.

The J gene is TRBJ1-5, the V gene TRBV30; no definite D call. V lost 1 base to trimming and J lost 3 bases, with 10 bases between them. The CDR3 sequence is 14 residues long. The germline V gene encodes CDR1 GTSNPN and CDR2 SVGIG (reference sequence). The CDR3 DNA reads TGTGCCTGGAGTGCCCTCGGGGACAATCAGCCCCAGCATTTT. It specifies CAWSALGDNQPQHF.

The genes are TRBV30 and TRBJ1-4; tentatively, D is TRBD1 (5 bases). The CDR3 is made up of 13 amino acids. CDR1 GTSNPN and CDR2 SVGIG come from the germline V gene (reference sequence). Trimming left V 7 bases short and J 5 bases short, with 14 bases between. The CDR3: CAYPDIANEKLFF. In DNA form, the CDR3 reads TGTGCCTACCCGGACATTGCAAATGAAAAACTGTTTTTT.

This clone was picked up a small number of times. CDR3 sequence reads: CASSLTSGANVLTF. CDR3 coding DNA: TGTGCCAGCAGCTTGACTTCTGGGGCCAACGTCCTGACTTTC. The V call is TRBV7-3, the J call TRBJ2-6; D call uncertain. The CDR3 is 14 residues long. Germline V lookup: CDR1 SGHTA, CDR2 FQGTGA. Trimming left V 3 bases short and J 1 base short, with 4 bases between.

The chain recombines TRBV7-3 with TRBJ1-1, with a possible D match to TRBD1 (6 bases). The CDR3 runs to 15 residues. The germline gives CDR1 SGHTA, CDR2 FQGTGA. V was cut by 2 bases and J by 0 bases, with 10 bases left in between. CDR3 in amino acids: CASSLAGTLNTEAFF. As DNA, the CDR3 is TGTGCCAGCAGCTTAGCCGGGACATTGAACACTGAAGCTTTCTTT.

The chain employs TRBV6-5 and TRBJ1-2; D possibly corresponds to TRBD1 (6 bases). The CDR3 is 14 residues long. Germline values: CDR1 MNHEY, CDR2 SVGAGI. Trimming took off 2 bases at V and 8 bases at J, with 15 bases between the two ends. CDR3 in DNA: TGTGCCAGCAGTTACGTCGGGGCGGGGGGCGGCTACACCTTC. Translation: CASSYVGAGGGYTF.

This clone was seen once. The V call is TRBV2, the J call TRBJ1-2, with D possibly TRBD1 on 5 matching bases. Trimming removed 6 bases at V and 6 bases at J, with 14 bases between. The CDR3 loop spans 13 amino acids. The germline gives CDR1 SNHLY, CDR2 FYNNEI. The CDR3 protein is CASRSSGAHGYTF. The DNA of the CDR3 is TGTGCCAGCAGGTCTAGCGGGGCCCATGGCTACACCTTC.

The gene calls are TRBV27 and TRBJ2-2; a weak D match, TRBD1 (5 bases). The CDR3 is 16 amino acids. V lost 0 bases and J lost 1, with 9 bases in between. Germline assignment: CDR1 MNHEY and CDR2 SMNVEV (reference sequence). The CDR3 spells CASSLSWTMNTGELFF. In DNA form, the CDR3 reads TGTGCCAGCAGTTTATCTTGGACAATGAACACCGGGGAGCTGTTTTTT.

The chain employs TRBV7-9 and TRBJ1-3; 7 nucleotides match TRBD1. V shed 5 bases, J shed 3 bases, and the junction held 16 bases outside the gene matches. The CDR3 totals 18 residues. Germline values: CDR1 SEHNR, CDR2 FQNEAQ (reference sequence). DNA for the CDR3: TGTGCCAGCAGCCCCCAGGAACTACAGGGGTTATTTGGAAACACCATATATTTT. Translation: CASSPQELQGLFGNTIYF.

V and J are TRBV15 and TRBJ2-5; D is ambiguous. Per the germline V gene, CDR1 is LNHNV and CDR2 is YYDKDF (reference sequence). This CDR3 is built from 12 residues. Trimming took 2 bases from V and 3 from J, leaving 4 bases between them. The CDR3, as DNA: TGTGCCACCAGCAGACAGGAAGAGACCCAGTACTTC. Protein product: CATSRQEETQYF.

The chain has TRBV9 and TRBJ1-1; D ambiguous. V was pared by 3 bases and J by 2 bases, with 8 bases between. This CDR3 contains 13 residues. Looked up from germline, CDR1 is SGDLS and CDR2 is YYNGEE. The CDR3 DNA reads TGTGCCAGCAGCGCTTCGGGAAACACTGAAGCTTTCTTT. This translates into CASSASGNTEAFF.